Each of the 14 T cell receptor beta chains below was sequenced from the same sample in a study of blood T cell repertoires in COVID-19. The table came from immunoSEQ multiplex PCR; TCRdb's copy has only in-frame clones and leaves some out. The profile shows 150,000 to 200,000 clones, around four fifths of them singletons. The sequencing sample was made of peripheral blood. All receptors derive from a woman in her twenties or thirties with acute or convalescent COVID-19.

The genes are TRBV19 and TRBJ2-7; no clear D. The CDR3 has 13 residues. V was pared by 1 base and J by 1 base, with 5 bases between. Per germline, CDR1 LNHDA and CDR2 SQIVND (reference sequence). The CDR3 coding sequence is TGTGCCAGTAGTATAGTAATGTCCTACGAGCAGTACTTC. As protein: CASSIVMSYEQYF.

This clone is a singleton in its sample. DNA of the CDR3: TGTGCCAGCAGCTTAGGGGTGACAGTTAACTATGGCTACACCTTC. Encoded protein: CASSLGVTVNYGYTF. The chain couples TRBV7-2 to TRBJ1-2; D might be TRBD1 (5 bases). Deletions cut 1 base from V and 1 base from J, with 10 bases between. The germline V gene has CDR1 SGHTA and CDR2 FQGNSA. This CDR3 comprises 15 residues.

The rearrangement links TRBV28 to TRBJ2-1, with 7 nucleotides matching TRBD1. Trimming at V came to 6 bases and at J to 4 bases, leaving 6 bases not matched to a gene. In germline, CDR1 is MDHEN, CDR2 SYDVKM. The CDR3 runs 14 residues. The CDR3 bases are TGTGCCAGCAGAAGACAGGGTACGTACAATGAGCAGTTCTTC. Protein sequence: CASRRQGTYNEQFF.

The chain couples TRBV7-2 to TRBJ2-7; 11 bases map to TRBD1. Germline loops: CDR1 SGHTA, CDR2 FQGNSA. This CDR3 spans 15 amino acids. V lost 1 base, J lost 4 bases, and 3 bases stayed unmatched. DNA of the CDR3: TGTGCCAGCAGCTTAGGGACAGGGGGCTTTTACGAGCAGTACTTC. It specifies CASSLGTGGFYEQYF.

This chain links TRBV27 with TRBJ1-5, with TRBD1 matching over 7 bases. The CDR3 loop spans 14 amino acids. Looked up from germline, CDR1 is MNHEY and CDR2 is SMNVEV (reference sequence). The J segment lost 4 bases and the V segment lost 2 bases, leaving 2 bases of the junction unmatched. Written as DNA, the CDR3 is TGTGCCAGCAGTTTAGACAGGGCGAATCAGCCCCAGCATTTT. This gives the protein CASSLDRANQPQHF.

This clone appeared once. V is TRBV7-2 and J is TRBJ1-1, with D perhaps matching TRBD1 (6 bases). Germline V gives CDR1 SGHTA, CDR2 FQGNSA. V lost 5 bases, J lost 5 bases, and 15 bases lay in between. This CDR3 has 14 residues. The CDR3 region has the DNA TGTGCCAGCAGCCTAAGGCAGGGGCGGACTGAAGCTTTCTTT. As protein: CASSLRQGRTEAFF.

The genes are TRBV19 and TRBJ1-4; 7 bases map to TRBD1. Germline V lookup: CDR1 LNHDA, CDR2 SQIVND (reference sequence). The CDR3 spans 15 residues. The J segment lost 4 bases and the V segment lost 5 bases, leaving 7 bases of the junction unmatched. For the CDR3, the DNA is TGTGCCAGTAGTCAGACCGGGACAGTTAATGAAAAACTGTTTTTT. Its protein is CASSQTGTVNEKLFF.

The gene calls are TRBV10-2 and TRBJ1-6; 7 bases are shared with TRBD1. V lost 8 bases and J lost 6; bases outside the gene matches: 13. Germline V gene data show CDR1 as WSHSY and CDR2 as SAAADI. The CDR3 is 16 amino acids. The CDR3 DNA follows: TGCGCCAGCTTAGAGTTTCGGGCAGGGGGTAATTCACCCCTCCACTTT. Translated, it gives CASLEFRAGGNSPLHF.

V gene TRBV6-2 or TRBV6-3 combines with J gene TRBJ2-2; 8 bases are shared with TRBD2. The CDR3 extends over 18 amino acids. Germline V lookup: CDR1 MNHEY, CDR2 SVGEGT. The V and J ends lost 5 bases and 6 bases, in that order; junction bases with no gene match: 17. The CDR3 is CASSVSGIGAGGAGELFF. For the CDR3, the DNA is TGTGCCAGCAGTGTCTCCGGGATTGGCGCGGGAGGCGCCGGGGAGCTGTTTTTT.

The V call is TRBV7-2, the J call TRBJ2-3; D gene unclear. The germline V gene encodes CDR1 SGHTA and CDR2 FQGNSA. The CDR3 is 14 amino acids. V gave up 0 bases and J gave up 2 bases, with 6 bases separating them. As DNA, the CDR3 is TGTGCCAGCAGCTTAGCGCGCCCCACAGATACGCAGTATTTT. Encoded protein: CASSLARPTDTQYF.

The chain recombines TRBV7-9 with TRBJ2-1; 11 bases match TRBD2. The V segment lost 7 bases and the J segment 4 bases; nucleotides outside the gene matches: 6. Germline V gives CDR1 SEHNR, CDR2 FQNEAQ (reference sequence). The CDR3 spans 15 residues. This CDR3 reads CASTETSGAYNEQFF. The CDR3 DNA reads as TGTGCCAGCACCGAGACTAGCGGGGCATACAATGAGCAGTTCTTC.

The chain joins TRBV10-1 to TRBJ2-7; 13 nucleotides line up with TRBD2. J gave up 6 bases and V 4 bases, and 9 bases lay outside the gene matches. Germline V gives CDR1 WNHNN, CDR2 SYGVQD (reference sequence). The CDR3 is made up of 16 amino acids. CDR3 sequence (DNA): TGCGCCAGCAGTGCCACGAAAGGACTAGCGGGAGCCGAGCAGTACTTC. Translation gives CASSATKGLAGAEQYF.

This sequence joins TRBV5-4 and TRBJ2-6; the D gene is possibly TRBD2 (6 bases). Germline lookup yields CDR1 SGHNT and CDR2 YYREEE (reference sequence). V was pared by 0 bases and J by 2 bases, with 18 bases between. CDR3 length: 19 amino acids. CDR3 loop: CASSLGGVRRTPGANVLTF. The CDR3 nucleotides are TGTGCCAGCAGCTTGGGGGGGGTCCGACGAACTCCTGGGGCCAACGTCCTGACTTTC.

Only one count was recorded for this clone. The J gene is TRBJ2-1, the V gene TRBV7-9, with 7 bases matching TRBD1. The V segment lost 3 bases and the J segment 6 bases; nucleotides outside the gene matches: 8. The germline gives CDR1 SEHNR, CDR2 FQNEAQ (reference sequence). The CDR3 contains 15 residues. The DNA of the CDR3 is TGTGCCAGCAGCTTGACAGGGCCGACTTTCAATGAGCAGTTCTTC. Encoded protein: CASSLTGPTFNEQFF. The entire variable domain, with the rest obtained from reference TRBV7-9 and TRBJ2-1, is as follows: DTGVSQNPRHKITKRGQNVTFRCDPISEHNRLYWYRQTLGQGPEFLTYFQNEAQLEKSRLLSDRFSAERPKGSFSTLEIQRTEQGDSAMYLCASSLTGPTFNEQFFGPGTRLTVL.